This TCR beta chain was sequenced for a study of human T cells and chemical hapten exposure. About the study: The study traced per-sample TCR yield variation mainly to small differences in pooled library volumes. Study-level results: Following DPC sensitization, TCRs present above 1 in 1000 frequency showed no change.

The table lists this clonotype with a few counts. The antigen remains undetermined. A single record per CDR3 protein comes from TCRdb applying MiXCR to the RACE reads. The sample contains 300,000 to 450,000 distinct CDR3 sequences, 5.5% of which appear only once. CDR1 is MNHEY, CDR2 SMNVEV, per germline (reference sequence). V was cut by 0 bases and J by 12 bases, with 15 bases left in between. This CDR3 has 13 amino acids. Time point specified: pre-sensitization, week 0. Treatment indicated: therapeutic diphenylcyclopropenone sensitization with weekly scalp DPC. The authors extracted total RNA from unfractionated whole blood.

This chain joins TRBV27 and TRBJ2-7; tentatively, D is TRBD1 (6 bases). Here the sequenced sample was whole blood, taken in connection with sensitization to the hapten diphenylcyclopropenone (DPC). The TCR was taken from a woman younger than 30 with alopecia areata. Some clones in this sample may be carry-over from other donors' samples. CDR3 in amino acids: CASSLSRQVMMYF. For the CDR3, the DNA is TGTGCCAGCAGTTTATCGAGACAGGTGATGATGTACTTC.